What follows are 20 T cell receptor delta chains derived from one specimen sequenced in a study of Vδ1+ human thymocytes. Study outcomes and limitations: Thymic TRG and TRD repertoires appeared highly polyclonal.

RNA was extracted from the cells and then reverse transcribed. The CDR3 regions were amplified by multiplex PCR from V-gene primers to a constant-region primer. TCRdb reprocessed the multiplex PCR reads using CATT. Seen here are about 27,000 delta-chain clones, about 29% observed once, and the top ten hold 1.6%. These TCRs' antigens remain unknown. Sequenced sample: Vdelta1+ gamma-delta thymocytes from the thymus. The sample's subset: FACS-sorted CD3+ TCRalphabeta- TCRVdelta1+ TCRVdelta2- thymocytes. The receptor set was obtained from a boy in the first two years of life who had congenital heart surgery.

Regarding this clone: A read error is possible here, since a much larger clone lies one base away. This chain joins TRDV1 and TRDJ1; D is tentatively TRDD2 or TRDD3 (7 bases each). Germline CDR1 and CDR2: TSWWSYY and QGS. The CDR3 sequence is 22 residues long. Trimming took 2 bases from V and 0 from J, leaving 31 bases between them. CDR3 region: CALGESQFLRGIPKMYTDKLIF. As DNA, the CDR3 is TGTGCTCTTGGGGAATCCCAATTCCTACGAGGGATACCGAAGATGTACACCGATAAACTCATCTTT.

This clone was seen only a few times. This sequence joins TRDV1 and TRDJ1; TRDD3 aligns across 9 bases. The CDR3 loop spans 24 amino acids. V lost 0 bases to trimming and J lost 0 bases; unmatched junction nucleotides: 26. CDR1 is TSWWSYY and CDR2 is QGS in the germline V gene. The CDR3 here is CALGELPTRSSAGIRGFYTDKLIF. DNA of the CDR3: TGTGCTCTTGGGGAACTGCCCACCAGGTCTTCCGCGGGGATACGTGGGTTTTACACCGATAAACTCATCTTT.

As concerns this clone: The identical CDR3 is also encoded by other nucleotide sequences in the sample. The gene calls are TRDV1 and TRDJ1; 11 bases fit TRDD3. With V trimmed by 7 bases and J by 5 bases, 18 bases remained unmatched. Germline CDR1 TSWWSYY, CDR2 QGS. CDR3 length: 18 amino acids. In DNA, the CDR3 is TGTGCTCTTGCCTTCCTACCCATACTGGGGGATATCAGTGATAAACTCATCTTT. Residues: CALAFLPILGDISDKLIF.

This clone showed up just a few times. The V gene is TRDV1, the J gene TRDJ1, with TRDD3 identical over 10 bases. The CDR3 is 18 amino acids. Germline V gives CDR1 TSWWSYY, CDR2 QGS. The V gene end was trimmed by 3 bases and the J gene end by 6 bases; junction bases not matched to a gene: 16. The CDR3 spells CALGEMEVGGIRSYKLIF. CDR3 nucleotides: TGTGCTCTTGGGGAGATGGAGGTCGGGGGGATACGTTCTTATAAACTCATCTTT.

This clone was seen a few times. Mismatch with germline at one junction end may stem from a read error. The V call is TRDV1, the J call TRDJ1; 7 positions agree with TRDD2. The CDR3 loop spans 21 amino acids. The germline CDR1 and CDR2 sequences are TSWWSYY and QGS. The CDR3 is CALGLPHRTGGPLAYTDKFIF. CDR3 coding DNA: TGTGCTCTTGGCCTTCCTCACCGTACTGGTGGCCCCCTCGCTTACACCGATAAATTCATCTTT.

The chain carries TRDV1 and TRDJ1; D ambiguous. V lost 4 bases and J lost 2, with 26 bases in between. CDR1 and CDR2 (germline): TSWWSYY, QGS. This CDR3 is built from 19 residues. This CDR3 reads CALGACSVAEPVRTDKLIF. The CDR3 nucleotides are TGTGCTCTTGGGGCCTGTTCGGTTGCCGAGCCAGTAAGGACCGATAAACTCATCTTT.

As to this clone: This could be a read error, since a much larger clone is one nucleotide away. The rearrangement joins TRDV2 to TRDJ1; 10 nucleotides line up with TRDD3. Germline CDR1 and CDR2: GEAIGNYY and EKD. This CDR3 spans 19 amino acids. The CDR3 bases are TGTGCCTGTGACCGGCCCGTACTGGGGGATCTGTACCCCACCGGTAAACTCATCTTT. Its translation is CACDRPVLGDLYPTGKLIF.

This clone is medium-sized. The same CDR3 is also encoded by other DNA sequences in this sample. The rearrangement uses TRDV1 and TRDJ1; the match to TRDD3 covers 12 bases. The junction had 9 bases not matched to a gene; V was cut back by 0 bases and J by 1 base. The CDR3 has 19 amino acids. Germline V gene sequence: CDR1 TSWWSYY, CDR2 QGS. CDR3 region: CALGELAGGYVGFTDKLIF. The DNA for the CDR3 is TGTGCTCTTGGGGAACTCGCTGGGGGATACGTCGGTTTCACCGATAAACTCATCTTT.

As to this clone: With a much larger clone just one base away, this may be a read error. The rearrangement uses TRDV2 and TRDJ3, with D possibly TRDD3 on 6 matching bases. The CDR3 extends over 19 amino acids. V was cut by 5 bases and J by 0 bases, with 19 bases left in between. Germline assignment: CDR1 GEAIGNYY and CDR2 EKD. CDR3 residues: CACAGYWETPSWDTRQMFF. CDR3 sequence (DNA): TGTGCCTGTGCCGGGTACTGGGAGACCCCCTCCTGGGACACCCGACAGATGTTTTTC.

This clone showed up just a few times. This chain uses TRDV1 with TRDJ1; possible D gene TRDD2, 9 bases. V lost 1 base to trimming and J lost 2 bases, with 41 bases between them. This CDR3 comprises 25 residues. Germline V lookup: CDR1 TSWWSYY, CDR2 QGS. DNA of the CDR3: TGTGCTCTTGGGGAACCCCCATACCGCCTTCCTACAACTGGGGGCCCCTGGGGCGGGACCGATAAACTCATCTTT. Translated, it gives CALGEPPYRLPTTGGPWGGTDKLIF.

Regarding this clone: This clone may be a read error of a much larger clone one base away. This sample also contains other DNA sequences that code for the same CDR3. J is TRDJ1 and V is TRDV1, with TRDD3 matching over 7 bases. The CDR3 runs 18 residues. Germline CDR1 is TSWWSYY and CDR2 is QGS. The V segment lost 6 bases and the J segment 2 bases; nucleotides outside the gene matches: 18. CDR3 loop: CALGKIRGIGSKTDKLIF. CDR3 nucleotides: TGTGCTCTTGGAAAGATCCGGGGGATTGGATCGAAAACCGATAAACTCATCTTT.

The genes are TRDV1 and TRDJ1; no clear D. Trimming left V 2 bases short and J 0 bases short, with 25 bases between. CDR1 TSWWSYY and CDR2 QGS come from the germline V gene. The CDR3 totals 20 residues. The CDR3 loop is CALGEGNPALLLTYTDKLIF. DNA of the CDR3: TGTGCTCTTGGGGAAGGCAATCCTGCGCTACTACTAACTTACACCGATAAACTCATCTTT.

The rearrangement uses TRDV1 and TRDJ1; 10 positions agree with TRDD3. Unmatched junction bases numbered 28, after V lost 3 bases and J lost 0 bases. Germline V lookup: CDR1 TSWWSYY, CDR2 QGS. CDR3 length: 24 amino acids. CDR3 in DNA: TGTGCTCTTGGGGAGCTCAATGTGGGGCCCCCGCGTACTGGGGGATCTGCGTACACCGATAAACTCATCTTT. Its protein is CALGELNVGPPRTGGSAYTDKLIF.

The chain couples TRDV1 to TRDJ1; D is undetermined. The V gene lost 2 bases and the J gene lost 0 bases, with 13 bases spanning the gap. CDR1 and CDR2 from the germline V gene are TSWWSYY and QGS. The CDR3 runs 16 residues. Here the CDR3 reads CALGEVIPAYTDKLIF. The CDR3 coding sequence is TGTGCTCTTGGGGAAGTTATTCCCGCGTACACCGATAAACTCATCTTT.

By sample share, this clone is medium-sized. The chain recombines TRDV1 with TRDJ1; 9 bases fit TRDD3. The CDR3 has 22 residues. CDR1 is TSWWSYY and CDR2 is QGS in the germline V gene. V lost 3 bases to trimming and J lost 1 base; unmatched junction nucleotides: 24. CDR3 amino acids: CALGDSHALPLMYWGSTDKLIF. CDR3 nucleotide sequence: TGTGCTCTTGGGGATAGTCATGCTCTACCATTGATGTACTGGGGGAGCACCGATAAACTCATCTTT.

V usage is TRDV1 and J usage is TRDJ1, with D uncertain. The CDR3 consists of 18 residues. Between the trimmed V and J ends, which lost 6 bases and 0 bases, there was a span of 23 bases. Germline values: CDR1 TSWWSYY, CDR2 QGS. The CDR3 nucleotides are TGTGCTCTTGGCCTTTACGTACAAGGAGCCCAGTACACCGATAAACTCATCTTT. This translates into CALGLYVQGAQYTDKLIF.

This clone appeared a few times. V gene TRDV1 combines with J gene TRDJ1, with TRDD3 matching 8 bases. Trimming removed 4 bases from V and 2 bases from J; junction bases left unmatched: 12. The CDR3 has 17 amino acids. The germline V gene encodes CDR1 TSWWSYY and CDR2 QGS. CDR3 amino acids: CALGAIKGIPQTDKLIF. CDR3 DNA sequence: TGTGCTCTTGGGGCGATTAAGGGGATACCCCAGACCGATAAACTCATCTTT.

With regard to this clone: This may be a read error: a much more frequent sequence differs by one nucleotide. The rearrangement uses TRDV1 and TRDJ1, with 8 bases lining up with TRDD3. The ends lost 2 bases at V and 0 bases at J; junction bases unmatched: 11. Germline CDR1 TSWWSYY, CDR2 QGS. The CDR3 extends over 18 amino acids. This CDR3 reads CALGESTVRGIYTDKLIF. As DNA, the CDR3 is TGTGCTCTTGGGGAATCTACGGTACGGGGGATATACACCGATAAACTCATCTTT.

V and J are TRDV1 and TRDJ1; TRDD3 aligns across 10 bases. CDR1 is TSWWSYY, CDR2 QGS, per germline. This CDR3 region has 21 residues. V gave up 0 bases and J gave up 0 bases; unmatched junction bases: 16. This CDR3 reads CALGELNTGDTLTLYTDKLIF. CDR3 sequence (DNA): TGTGCTCTTGGGGAACTTAATACGGGGGATACGCTAACTCTATACACCGATAAACTCATCTTT.

This clone was counted only a few times. The J gene is TRDJ2, the V gene TRDV1; 10 bases align to TRDD3. Germline V CDR1 and CDR2: TSWWSYY, QGS. The CDR3 is made up of 18 amino acids. Trimming took 1 base from V and 7 from J; bases not matched to a gene: 12. The CDR3 DNA reads TGTGCTCTTGGGGAACAGGAGGGGCTGGGGGATATGCAAGCACAACTCTTCTTT. Translated: CALGEQEGLGDMQAQLFF.